The next 28 T cell receptor beta chains were all read from a single sample in a study of neurological immune-mediated disorders. TCRdb processed the 5' RACE reads anew with MiXCR; each CDR3 protein has one entry. The table lists under 130,000 distinct CDR3 sequences, less than 14% of them singletons. Time point in this sample: longitudinal time-point 3. The sequenced sample was PBMCs. Source of these receptors: a female donor with HTLV-1-associated myelopathy (HAM/TSP).

The sample holds a few counts of this clonotype. The V call is TRBV12-3 or TRBV12-4, the J call TRBJ2-7; TRBD1 matches 7 bases. The V gene end was trimmed by 7 bases and the J gene end by 5 bases; junction bases not matched to a gene: 8. The length of the CDR3 is 13 residues. Written as DNA, the CDR3 is TGTGCCAGCACCAGGGACAGCTTCCACGAGCAGTACTTC. It is translated as CASTRDSFHEQYF.

The chain carries TRBV20-1 and TRBJ2-7, with 7 bases matching TRBD2. The V gene's germline CDR1 is DFQATT and CDR2 SNEGSKA (reference sequence). V was pared by 7 bases and J by 1 base, with 7 bases of the junction left unmatched. CDR3 size: 13 residues. The CDR3 loop reads CSGSGIRSYEQYF. CDR3 nucleotide sequence: TGCAGTGGAAGCGGGATAAGGTCCTACGAGCAGTACTTC.

This clonotype has just a few counts. The CDR3: CSASSLAGGLNTQYF. For the CDR3, the DNA is TGCAGTGCTTCGAGCCTAGCGGGGGGGCTGAATACGCAGTATTTT. This rearrangement joins TRBV20-1 to TRBJ2-3; 12 positions match TRBD2. CDR3 length: 15 amino acids. CDR1 is DFQATT, CDR2 SNEGSKA, per germline (reference sequence). Trimming cost V 5 bases and J 7 bases; bases outside gene matches: 10.

The chain employs TRBV5-1 and TRBJ2-1, with a tentative D call TRBD1 (8 bases). The CDR3 consists of 15 residues. V shed 1 base and J shed 6 bases, with 14 bases lying between them. Germline loops: CDR1 SGHRS, CDR2 YFSETQ. The CDR3 sequence: CASSLITGGGNEQFF. The CDR3 coding sequence is TGCGCCAGCAGCTTGATTACAGGGGGGGGCAATGAGCAGTTCTTC.

This clonotype appeared many times. The chain carries TRBV5-1 and TRBJ1-3; no reliable D call. The CDR3 is made up of 16 amino acids. Deletions cut 4 bases from V and 2 bases from J, with 16 bases between. Germline V lookup: CDR1 SGHRS, CDR2 YFSETQ. As DNA, the CDR3 is TGCGCCAGCAGCCTTTCTGAAATCACCCCTGGAAACACCATATATTTT. It codes for CASSLSEITPGNTIYF.

This clonotype turned up a few times. V usage is TRBV7-2 and J usage is TRBJ2-3; 15 bases align to TRBD2. Trimming removed 4 bases from V and 6 bases from J; junction bases left unmatched: 5. CDR1 and CDR2 from the germline V gene are SGHTA and FQGNSA. The CDR3 runs to 16 residues. CDR3 DNA: TGTGCCAGCAGCTCAGAGGGACTAGCGGGAGGTGATACGCAGTATTTT. Protein sequence: CASSSEGLAGGDTQYF. The entire variable domain, with the rest obtained from reference TRBV7-2 and TRBJ2-3, is as follows: GAGVSQSPSNKVTEKGKDVELRCDPISGHTALYWYRQSLGQGLEFLIYFQGNSAPDKSGLPSDRFSAERTGGSVSTLTIQRTQQEDSAVYLCASSSEGLAGGDTQYFGPGTRLTVL.

By share of the sample, this clonotype is medium-sized. The chain employs TRBV5-1 and TRBJ1-1, with D perhaps TRBD1 (5 bases). Germline-derived CDR1 and CDR2 are SGHRS and YFSETQ. The CDR3 consists of 15 residues. The V end was cut by 0 bases, the J end by 0 bases, with 9 bases between. The CDR3 reads CASSLGGSMNTEAFF. DNA for the CDR3: TGCGCCAGCAGCTTGGGGGGCAGCATGAACACTGAAGCTTTCTTT.

This clonotype appeared a few times. This may come from a read error, since a much larger clone is one base off. The chain recombines TRBV5-1 with TRBJ2-6, with no clear D. This CDR3 contains 14 residues. V was clipped by 4 bases and J by 2 bases, with 7 bases between them. The germline V gene encodes CDR1 SGHRS and CDR2 YFSETQ. CDR3 nucleotide sequence: TGCGCCAGCAGCCCGACCCCTGGGGCCAACGTCCTGACTTTC. Translating it yields CASSPTPGANVLTF.

This clonotype has a count of ten or more. The V call is TRBV19, the J call TRBJ2-3; D is unclear. The CDR3 length is 14 residues. Germline values: CDR1 LNHDA, CDR2 SQIVND (reference sequence). V gave up 5 bases and J gave up 1 base, with 10 bases separating them. The CDR3 DNA reads as TGTGCCAGTAGTCCGTCACCCGGCACAGATACGCAGTATTTT. This gives the protein CASSPSPGTDTQYF.

This clonotype was seen a single time. DNA for the CDR3: TGTGCCAGCAGCTTAGGGTCAGGACGCACAGATACGCAGTATTTT. It specifies CASSLGSGRTDTQYF. J is TRBJ2-3 and V is TRBV5-5; D not resolved. Germline CDR1 SGHKS, CDR2 YYEKEE (reference sequence). There are 15 residues in the CDR3. V was pared by 2 bases and J by 1 base, with 11 bases between.

This clonotype was seen more than once but under ten times. The chain employs TRBV7-9 and TRBJ2-4, with 16 bases that match TRBD2. In germline, CDR1 is SEHNR, CDR2 FQNEAQ (reference sequence). There are 16 residues in the CDR3. The V and J ends lost 3 bases and 5 bases, in that order; junction bases with no gene match: 1. The CDR3 reads CASSFGTSGGENIQYF. CDR3 nucleotides: TGTGCCAGCAGCTTCGGGACTAGCGGGGGGGAAAACATTCAGTACTTC.

This clonotype was recorded a few times. The V call is TRBV5-1, the J call TRBJ2-2, with TRBD2 identical over 10 bases. The CDR3 runs 17 residues. V was clipped by 7 bases and J by 4 bases; unmatched bases: 13. Germline loops: CDR1 SGHRS, CDR2 YFSETQ. The CDR3 sequence: CASAGSSGGAGTGELFF. The CDR3 DNA follows: TGCGCCAGCGCAGGATCAAGCGGGGGGGCCGGCACCGGGGAGCTGTTTTTT.

Details on this clonotype: This may come from a read error, since a much larger clone is one base off. J is TRBJ2-1 and V is TRBV5-1; 9 nucleotides align to TRBD2. The CDR3 has 15 residues. V gave up 3 bases and J gave up 8 bases; unmatched junction bases: 9. Germline V gene sequence: CDR1 SGHRS, CDR2 YFSETQ. CDR3 loop: CASSSSAGGSDEQFF. CDR3 sequence (DNA): TGCGCCAGCAGCTCCTCAGCGGGGGGCAGCGATGAGCAGTTCTTC.

This clonotype was recorded many times. Here the CDR3 reads CASSLGPGQGTDTQYF. DNA of the CDR3: TGCGCCAGCAGCTTAGGCCCGGGACAGGGAACAGATACGCAGTATTTT. The genes are TRBV5-1 and TRBJ2-3; 9 bases fit TRBD1. The CDR3 loop spans 16 amino acids. Germline V lookup: CDR1 SGHRS, CDR2 YFSETQ. Unmatched junction bases numbered 7, after V lost 2 bases and J lost 3 bases.

This clonotype was detected ten times or more. The CDR3 spells CASLQTGSYEQYF. CDR3 in DNA: TGTGCCAGCCTTCAGACAGGTTCCTACGAGCAGTACTTC. The chain combines TRBV7-9 with TRBJ2-7, with a weak D call TRBD1 (6 bases). V lost 8 bases to trimming and J lost 1 base, with 12 bases between them. The CDR3 covers 13 residues. Germline V gives CDR1 SEHNR, CDR2 FQNEAQ (reference sequence).

This clonotype was picked up many times. This chain uses TRBV9 with TRBJ2-5; 8 nucleotides align to TRBD2. The germline V gene has CDR1 SGDLS and CDR2 YYNGEE. The J segment lost 3 bases and the V segment lost 0 bases, leaving 1 base of the junction unmatched. CDR3 length: 14 residues. The CDR3 loop is CASSVGSGEETQYF. The DNA for the CDR3 is TGTGCCAGCAGCGTAGGTAGCGGGGAAGAGACCCAGTACTTC.

This clonotype was counted ten times or more. DNA for the CDR3: TGCAGTGCTAGGAGTCCGGGCGTGGATACGCAGTATTTT. Protein product: CSARSPGVDTQYF. The V and J genes are TRBV20-1 and TRBJ2-3; D is uncertain. This CDR3 contains 13 residues. Germline loops: CDR1 DFQATT, CDR2 SNEGSKA (reference sequence). V dropped 3 bases and J dropped 6 bases, with 13 bases sitting between them.

This clonotype was detected ten times or more. For the CDR3, the DNA is TGTGCCAGCAACCACGGACTGAACACTGAAGCTTTCTTT. Translated, it gives CASNHGLNTEAFF. The chain is built from TRBV25-1 and TRBJ1-1; D gene unclear. Looked up from germline, CDR1 is MGHDK and CDR2 is SYGVNS. The CDR3 has 13 amino acids. V dropped 7 bases and J dropped 0 bases, with 9 bases sitting between them.

This clonotype was seen ten or more times. This sequence joins TRBV5-1 and TRBJ2-3, with D perhaps matching TRBD1 (5 bases). In germline, CDR1 is SGHRS, CDR2 YFSETQ. The CDR3 has 14 residues. V lost 7 bases to trimming and J lost 0 bases, with 12 bases between them. CDR3 DNA: TGCGCCAGCTCAGGGCTCCCTAGCACAGATACGCAGTATTTT. It encodes CASSGLPSTDTQYF.

This clonotype was picked up many times. This chain connects TRBV24-1 to TRBJ2-1, with D possibly being TRBD2 (5 bases). V was pared by 4 bases and J by 10 bases, with 16 bases between. This CDR3 contains 14 residues. In germline, CDR1 is KGHDR, CDR2 SFDVKD. The CDR3 spells CATSDLIPGSEQFF. Here the CDR3 DNA reads TGTGCCACCAGTGACCTGATCCCGGGAAGCGAGCAGTTCTTC.

This clonotype was observed at least ten times. The CDR3 DNA reads TGTGCCAGCAAACGACTAGCGGGGGGGCTTAAAGATACGCAGTATTTT. Amino acids: CASKRLAGGLKDTQYF. The chain carries TRBV6-1 and TRBJ2-3; 14 bases map to TRBD2. The CDR3 has 16 amino acids. Germline-derived CDR1 and CDR2 are MNHNS and SASEGT. V was clipped by 7 bases and J by 5 bases; unmatched bases: 8.

This clonotype occurred a few times. This chain uses TRBV9 with TRBJ1-1; possibly TRBD1 for D (5 bases). The CDR3 is made up of 14 amino acids. Trimming took off 0 bases at V and 4 bases at J, with 10 bases between the two ends. The germline V gene has CDR1 SGDLS and CDR2 YYNGEE. Here the CDR3 reads CASSVAGGITEAFF. The CDR3 DNA reads as TGTGCCAGCAGCGTAGCGGGGGGGATCACTGAAGCTTTCTTT.

This clonotype has at least ten counts. V usage is TRBV20-1 and J usage is TRBJ2-3, with D perhaps given as TRBD1 or TRBD2 (5 bases each). CDR1 is DFQATT, CDR2 SNEGSKA, per germline (reference sequence). This CDR3 has 14 amino acids. The ends were cut back, 3 bases at V and 4 bases at J, with 14 bases in the middle. The CDR3 reads CSARGLREPDTQYF. DNA for the CDR3: TGCAGTGCTAGGGGGCTCAGGGAGCCAGATACGCAGTATTTT.

This clonotype was seen many times. The chain combines TRBV3-1 with TRBJ2-1; D might be TRBD1 (5 bases). The V gene lost 0 bases and the J gene lost 7 bases, with 13 bases spanning the gap. CDR1 is LGHDT, CDR2 YNNKEL, per germline (reference sequence). CDR3 length: 15 amino acids. CDR3 residues: CASSQDPQGVNEQFF. The CDR3 nucleotides read TGTGCCAGCAGCCAAGATCCGCAGGGCGTGAATGAGCAGTTCTTC.

This clonotype was seen ten or more times. The genes are TRBV5-1 and TRBJ2-1; 10 positions agree with TRBD2. The CDR3 is 15 amino acids. CDR1 SGHRS and CDR2 YFSETQ come from the germline V gene. V trimming: 0 bases; J trimming: 4 bases; junction bases outside the gene matches: 1. CDR3 DNA sequence: TGCGCCAGCAGCTTGGGGACTAGCGGTTACAATGAGCAGTTCTTC. It encodes CASSLGTSGYNEQFF.

This clonotype was seen only a few times. This chain joins TRBV5-1 and TRBJ2-3, with 9 bases aligning to TRBD2. The CDR3 runs to 16 residues. The V and J ends lost 0 bases and 4 bases, in that order; junction bases with no gene match: 6. Germline lookup yields CDR1 SGHRS and CDR2 YFSETQ. The CDR3 coding sequence is TGCGCCAGCAGCTTGGAACGGGCGGGGGGGCCAGATACGCAGTATTTT. Protein: CASSLERAGGPDTQYF.

This clonotype appeared many times. V is TRBV5-1 and J is TRBJ2-7; 8 nucleotides line up with TRBD1. The CDR3 totals 15 residues. The germline V gene has CDR1 SGHRS and CDR2 YFSETQ. V was clipped by 3 bases and J by 3 bases; unmatched bases: 8. This CDR3 is CASSWGSGGNYEQYF. Written as DNA, the CDR3 is TGCGCCAGCAGCTGGGGGTCAGGGGGCAACTACGAGCAGTACTTC. The full variable domain, rest sourced from reference TRBV5-1 and TRBJ2-7, is KAGVTQTPRYLIKTRGQQVTLSCSPISGHRSVSWYQQTPGQGLQFLFEYFSETQRNKGNFPGRFSGRQFSNSRSEMNVSTLELGDSALYLCASSWGSGGNYEQYFGPGTRLTVT.

Written as DNA, the CDR3 is TGTGCCAGCAGCTCCAGAGGGGGGAGGGGGGTGTATACGCAGTATTTT. Amino acids: CASSSRGGRGVYTQYF. The chain joins TRBV7-2 to TRBJ2-3, with a possible D match to TRBD2 (7 bases). This CDR3 has 16 amino acids. CDR1 and CDR2 (germline): SGHTA, FQGNSA. Trimming stripped 4 bases from V and 7 bases from J, with 21 bases between.